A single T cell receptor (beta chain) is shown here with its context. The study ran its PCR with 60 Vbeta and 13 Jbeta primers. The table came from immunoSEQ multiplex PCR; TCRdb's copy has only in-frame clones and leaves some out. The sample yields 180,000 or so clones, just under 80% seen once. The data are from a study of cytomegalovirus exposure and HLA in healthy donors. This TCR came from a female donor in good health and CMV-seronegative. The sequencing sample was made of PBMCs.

CDR3 protein: CASSFIPQTGVAYEQYF. CDR3 DNA: TGTGCCAGCAGTTTCATTCCCCAGACAGGGGTGGCCTACGAGCAGTACTTC. V usage is TRBV27 and J usage is TRBJ2-7, with TRBD1 identical over 8 bases. This CDR3 has 17 residues. V was pared by 3 bases and J by 2 bases, with 12 bases of the junction left unmatched. Germline assignment: CDR1 MNHEY and CDR2 SMNVEV (reference sequence).